These 30 T cell receptor beta chains came from one sample sequenced in a study of CD8+ T cells in alopecia areata. TCR sequencing used cDNA made by reverse transcription of extracted RNA. TCRdb's copy holds only in-frame clones and misses some; the assay was immunoSEQ multiplex PCR. The sample contains about 250,000 clones, roughly two thirds of which appear only once. The material was CD4+ T cells sorted from blood, obtained at week 0. Source of these receptors: a human donor with alopecia areata.

This clone was picked up a small number of times. This chain uses TRBV7-9 with TRBJ2-1, with a weak D call TRBD2 (7 bases). CDR3 length: 15 residues. Per the germline V gene, CDR1 is SEHNR and CDR2 is FQNEAQ (reference sequence). V lost 2 bases and J lost 6, with 14 bases in between. The CDR3 nucleotides read TGTGCCAGCAGCTTACGGGGGGCAAACCGCAATGAGCAGTTCTTC. Protein product: CASSLRGANRNEQFF.

This sequence joins TRBV7-9 and TRBJ2-3, with a tentative D call TRBD1 (7 bases). Germline CDR1 SEHNR, CDR2 FQNEAQ (reference sequence). The CDR3 covers 18 residues. Trimming removed 2 bases at V and 0 bases at J, with 18 bases between. CDR3 sequence (DNA): TGTGCCAGCAGCTTATTCCGTCTGACAGGGACTAGCACAGATACGCAGTATTTT. It codes for CASSLFRLTGTSTDTQYF.

Details on this clone: Distinct nucleotide sequences in the sample also encode this CDR3. The V call is TRBV5-6, the J call TRBJ2-5; D uncertain. CDR3 length: 11 amino acids. Germline values: CDR1 SGHDT, CDR2 YYEEEE. The V end was cut by 0 bases, the J end by 5 bases, with 2 bases between. CDR3 loop: CASSLVETQYF. As DNA, the CDR3 is TGTGCCAGCAGCTTGGTGGAGACCCAGTACTTC.

The rearrangement links TRBV5-1 to TRBJ2-1; weak D call: TRBD1 (6 bases). The CDR3 sequence is 14 residues long. Germline V gives CDR1 SGHRS, CDR2 YFSETQ. Trimming removed 3 bases at V and 8 bases at J, with 15 bases between. This CDR3 reads CASSWGTIGDEQFF. The CDR3 nucleotides are TGCGCCAGCAGCTGGGGGACAATTGGCGATGAGCAGTTCTTC.

The chain uses TRBV7-2 and TRBJ2-1, with 12 positions matching TRBD1. J lost 8 bases, V lost 2 bases, and 4 bases had no gene match. Germline assignment: CDR1 SGHTA and CDR2 FQGNSA. The CDR3 extends over 15 amino acids. The CDR3 protein is CASSLFGTGGHEQFF. Here the CDR3 DNA reads TGTGCCAGCAGCTTATTTGGGACAGGGGGCCATGAGCAGTTCTTC.

The rearrangement links TRBV5-1 to TRBJ2-2, with a possible D match to TRBD2 (6 bases). The CDR3 is 15 amino acids. The ends were cut back, 7 bases at V and 6 bases at J, with 19 bases in the middle. CDR1 is SGHRS, CDR2 YFSETQ, per germline. The CDR3 DNA reads as TGCGCCAGCTCCCCGGAGGGGCGGTTCGCCGGGGAGCTGTTTTTT. It is translated as CASSPEGRFAGELFF.

CDR3 nucleotides: TGTGCCAGCAGTAAAGGACGCTCCCCTAGCACAGATACGCAGTATTTT. It codes for CASSKGRSPSTDTQYF. V is TRBV28 and J is TRBJ2-3; D uncertain. The CDR3 runs to 16 residues. In germline, CDR1 is MDHEN, CDR2 SYDVKM. Trimming shortened V by 5 bases and J by 0 bases, and 15 bases separated the two germline ends.

This clone appeared a single time. The CDR3 DNA is TGTGCCAGCAGTCCTCGGGGGGCCTCCTACGAGCAGTACTTC. Its protein is CASSPRGASYEQYF. The chain uses TRBV27 and TRBJ2-7, with D possibly being TRBD2 (7 bases). The CDR3 has 14 residues. The V and J ends lost 5 bases and 0 bases respectively, with 11 bases between them. Germline V gene data show CDR1 as MNHEY and CDR2 as SMNVEV (reference sequence).

The V gene is TRBV6-5, the J gene TRBJ1-1; the D is unclear. This CDR3 contains 15 residues. Germline V lookup: CDR1 MNHEY, CDR2 SVGAGI. V was pared by 2 bases and J by 3 bases, with 13 bases between. CDR3 amino acids: CASSYATPKDTEAFF. CDR3 coding DNA: TGTGCCAGCAGTTACGCTACCCCAAAAGACACTGAAGCTTTCTTT.

The rearrangement uses TRBV4-3 and TRBJ2-7; the match to TRBD2 covers 7 bases. Trimming at V came to 4 bases and at J to 7 bases, leaving 10 bases not matched to a gene. The CDR3 is 14 residues long. Germline loops: CDR1 LGHNA, CDR2 YSLEER. CDR3 amino acids: CASSRGRVTGEQYF. The CDR3 DNA sequence: TGCGCCAGCAGCCGGGGGAGGGTCACTGGGGAGCAGTACTTC.

As for this clone: Other DNA variants within this sample encode the same CDR3. This chain connects TRBV29-1 to TRBJ2-5; TRBD1 or TRBD2 may be the D gene (5 bases each). The CDR3 is made up of 10 amino acids. Germline loops: CDR1 SQVTM, CDR2 ANQGSEA. V lost 7 bases and J 4 bases, leaving 7 bases between the germline ends. The chain's CDR3 is CSAGGETQYF. Written as DNA, the CDR3 is TGCAGCGCTGGGGGAGAGACCCAGTACTTC. Based on the CDR3 plus reference TRBV29-1 and TRBJ2-5, the full variable domain is SAVISQKPSRDICQRGTSLTIQCQVDSQVTMMFWYRQQPGQSLTLIATANQGSEATYESGFVIDKFPISRPNLTFSTLTVSNMSPEDSSIYLCSAGGETQYFGPGTRLLVL.

The chain employs TRBV29-1 and TRBJ1-1; TRBD1 aligns across 8 bases. V lost 5 bases, J lost 0 bases, and 2 bases stayed unmatched. Germline-derived CDR1 and CDR2 are SQVTM and ANQGSEA. The CDR3 length is 13 residues. Written as DNA, the CDR3 is TGCAGCGTTTCCAGGGGGCTGAACACTGAAGCTTTCTTT. Translated, it gives CSVSRGLNTEAFF. Looking up the rest from reference TRBV29-1 and TRBJ1-1 gives the full variable domain: SAVISQKPSRDICQRGTSLTIQCQVDSQVTMMFWYRQQPGQSLTLIATANQGSEATYESGFVIDKFPISRPNLTFSTLTVSNMSPEDSSIYLCSVSRGLNTEAFFGQGTRLTVV.

The chain employs TRBV30 and TRBJ1-1; D is uncertain. The CDR3 extends over 12 amino acids. V dropped 3 bases and J dropped 3 bases, with 8 bases sitting between them. The germline CDR1 and CDR2 sequences are GTSNPN and SVGIG (reference sequence). In nucleotides, the CDR3 is TGTGCCTGGAGCCCCCGGGACACTGAAGCTTTCTTT. Amino acid sequence: CAWSPRDTEAFF.

This chain joins TRBV27 and TRBJ1-1, with 8 bases that match TRBD1. The germline CDR1 and CDR2 sequences are MNHEY and SMNVEV (reference sequence). The V gene end was trimmed by 5 bases and the J gene end by 4 bases; junction bases not matched to a gene: 3. The CDR3 is 13 amino acids. CDR3 sequence (DNA): TGTGCCAGCAGTCGTCAGGGGGCCACTGAAGCTTTCTTT. It yields the protein CASSRQGATEAFF.

The table lists this clone with a few counts. This chain uses TRBV5-1 with TRBJ2-7; 7 bases fit TRBD1. J was trimmed by 4 bases and V by 6 bases; bases with no gene match: 10. CDR3 length equals 14 residues. From germline, CDR1 is SGHRS and CDR2 YFSETQ. The CDR3 spells CASTYSDRRYEQYF. CDR3 in DNA: TGCGCCAGCACCTACTCGGACAGGAGGTACGAGCAGTACTTC. Together with reference TRBV5-1 and TRBJ2-7, the CDR3 gives the full variable domain: KAGVTQTPRYLIKTRGQQVTLSCSPISGHRSVSWYQQTPGQGLQFLFEYFSETQRNKGNFPGRFSGRQFSNSRSEMNVSTLELGDSALYLCASTYSDRRYEQYFGPGTRLTVT.

The chain joins TRBV29-1 to TRBJ1-1; no definite D call. The V gene's germline CDR1 is SQVTM and CDR2 ANQGSEA. V was pared by 6 bases and J by 0 bases, with 8 bases between. The CDR3 is 12 residues long. This chain's CDR3 is CSVGFMNTEAFF. The CDR3 region has the DNA TGCAGCGTAGGGTTCATGAACACTGAAGCTTTCTTT.

V is TRBV6-5 and J is TRBJ1-2, with D perhaps matching TRBD1 (6 bases). CDR1 is MNHEY, CDR2 SVGAGI, per germline. V was shortened by 4 bases and J by 4 bases, with 16 bases between the two germline ends. CDR3 size: 15 residues. The CDR3 DNA reads TGTGCCAGCAGTTCGCCGCGGACAGCGGGCTATGGCTACACCTTC. Protein sequence: CASSSPRTAGYGYTF.

This clone was picked up one time. The chain is built from TRBV27 and TRBJ1-5, with D unclear. The CDR3 runs 12 residues. The V end was cut by 5 bases, the J end by 4 bases, with 6 bases between. The germline V gene has CDR1 MNHEY and CDR2 SMNVEV (reference sequence). CDR3 nucleotides: TGTGCCAGCAGTGATAAGAATCAGCCCCAGCATTTT. Encoded protein: CASSDKNQPQHF.

The chain has TRBV2 and TRBJ2-3; the match to TRBD2 covers 13 bases. The CDR3 spans 17 residues. The junction had 7 bases not matched to a gene; V was cut back by 5 bases and J by 2 bases. Germline-derived CDR1 and CDR2 are SNHLY and FYNNEI. CDR3 sequence (DNA): TGTGCCAGCAGTTCGACTAGCGGGGGGCCTTCCACAGATACGCAGTATTTT. It specifies CASSSTSGGPSTDTQYF.

This chain connects TRBV7-9 to TRBJ1-1, with 9 bases identical to TRBD1. This CDR3 is 15 amino acids long. Germline values: CDR1 SEHNR, CDR2 FQNEAQ (reference sequence). Trimming cost V 0 bases and J 7 bases; bases outside gene matches: 6. CDR3 in amino acids: CASSLAATGGNEAFF. In nucleotides, the CDR3 is TGTGCCAGCAGCTTAGCGGCAACAGGGGGCAATGAAGCTTTCTTT.

This clone was seen just once. The genes are TRBV11-2 and TRBJ2-1; possibly TRBD1 for D (5 bases). The CDR3 has 17 residues. Trimming stripped 5 bases from V and 9 bases from J, with 26 bases between. CDR1 and CDR2 (germline): SGHAT, FQNNGV. The CDR3 DNA reads TGTGCCAGCAGCCCCCCGCAGGGAAGGGGCGGTGATCTTGAGCAGTTCTTC. This encodes CASSPPQGRGGDLEQFF.

The J gene is TRBJ1-1, the V gene TRBV30; D is ambiguous. CDR1 GTSNPN and CDR2 SVGIG come from the germline V gene (reference sequence). This CDR3 comprises 13 residues. The V gene lost 4 bases and the J gene lost 1 base, with 10 bases spanning the gap. The CDR3 here is CAWTPTGNTEAFF. The CDR3 DNA reads TGTGCCTGGACCCCGACTGGGAACACTGAAGCTTTCTTT.

This sequence joins TRBV7-6 and TRBJ2-7; perhaps TRBD2 as D (5 bases). Trimming took 2 bases from V and 5 from J, leaving 10 bases between them. Germline assignment: CDR1 SGHVS and CDR2 FNYEAQ. The CDR3 loop spans 13 amino acids. The CDR3 region is CASSLIVSDEQYF. The CDR3 DNA is TGTGCCAGCAGCTTAATTGTTAGCGACGAGCAGTACTTC. Full variable domain (outside the CDR3, taken from reference TRBV7-6 and TRBJ2-7): GAGVSQSPRYKVTKRGQDVALRCDPISGHVSLYWYRQALGQGPEFLTYFNYEAQQDKSGLPNDRFSAERPEGSISTLTIQRTEQRDSAMYRCASSLIVSDEQYFGPGTRLTVT.

This clone was observed a single time. The rearrangement joins TRBV11-2 to TRBJ2-3, with D perhaps being TRBD1 or TRBD2 (5 bases each). V was pared by 5 bases and J by 0 bases, with 9 bases between. CDR3 length: 14 residues. Germline V gene lookup returns CDR1 SGHAT and CDR2 FQNNGV. The CDR3 region is CASSRRDSTDTQYF. As DNA, the CDR3 is TGTGCCAGCAGCCGCCGGGACAGCACAGATACGCAGTATTTT.

The chain is built from TRBV6-6 and TRBJ2-7; tentative D call: TRBD1 (6 bases). This CDR3 comprises 13 residues. Trimming removed 8 bases at V and 3 bases at J, with 14 bases between. Germline V gives CDR1 MNHNY, CDR2 SVGAGI (reference sequence). CDR3 coding DNA: TGTGCCAGCTCAGGGGACACCCTCTACGAGCAGTACTTC. This translates into CASSGDTLYEQYF.

The rearrangement joins TRBV5-6 to TRBJ2-5; D is ambiguous. Deletions cut 0 bases from V and 4 bases from J, with 10 bases between. This CDR3 spans 14 amino acids. CDR1 SGHDT and CDR2 YYEEEE come from the germline V gene. CDR3 residues: CASSLDPGRETQYF. The DNA for the CDR3 is TGTGCCAGCAGCTTGGACCCGGGCCGAGAGACCCAGTACTTC.

As DNA, the CDR3 is TGTGCCAGCAGCTTGGTCCGGACAGGGTACACAGATACGCAGTATTTT. Its protein is CASSLVRTGYTDTQYF. This chain connects TRBV5-6 to TRBJ2-3; 8 bases are a match to TRBD1. V trimming: 0 bases; J trimming: 2 bases; junction bases outside the gene matches: 5. The CDR3 extends over 16 amino acids. Germline values: CDR1 SGHDT, CDR2 YYEEEE.

Notes on this clone: Within the sample, other DNA sequences also encode this same CDR3. The gene calls are TRBV5-4 and TRBJ2-3; D call uncertain. The CDR3 has 11 residues. Germline V gives CDR1 SGHNT, CDR2 YYREEE (reference sequence). V was cut by 0 bases and J by 6 bases, with 2 bases left in between. The CDR3 loop is CASSLGDTQYF. The CDR3 DNA reads TGTGCCAGCAGCTTGGGCGATACGCAGTATTTT.

This clone was picked up a small number of times. The chain recombines TRBV5-1 with TRBJ1-1, with 7 bases aligning to TRBD1. V lost 0 bases to trimming and J lost 1 base; unmatched junction nucleotides: 3. The germline V gene has CDR1 SGHRS and CDR2 YFSETQ. The CDR3 totals 15 residues. In nucleotides, the CDR3 is TGCGCCAGCAGCTTGGGGACAGGAGGGAACACTGAAGCTTTCTTT. Its translation: CASSLGTGGNTEAFF. Variable domain in full (rest from reference TRBV5-1 and TRBJ1-1): KAGVTQTPRYLIKTRGQQVTLSCSPISGHRSVSWYQQTPGQGLQFLFEYFSETQRNKGNFPGRFSGRQFSNSRSEMNVSTLELGDSALYLCASSLGTGGNTEAFFGQGTRLTVV.

The chain recombines TRBV29-1 with TRBJ2-5, with TRBD1 matching 10 bases. Germline CDR1 SQVTM, CDR2 ANQGSEA. The CDR3 extends over 14 amino acids. V dropped 3 bases and J dropped 1; count of bases not matched to a gene: 2. Here the CDR3 DNA reads TGCAGCGTTGAGGGACAGGGGTTCCAAGAGACCCAGTACTTC. This codes for CSVEGQGFQETQYF.